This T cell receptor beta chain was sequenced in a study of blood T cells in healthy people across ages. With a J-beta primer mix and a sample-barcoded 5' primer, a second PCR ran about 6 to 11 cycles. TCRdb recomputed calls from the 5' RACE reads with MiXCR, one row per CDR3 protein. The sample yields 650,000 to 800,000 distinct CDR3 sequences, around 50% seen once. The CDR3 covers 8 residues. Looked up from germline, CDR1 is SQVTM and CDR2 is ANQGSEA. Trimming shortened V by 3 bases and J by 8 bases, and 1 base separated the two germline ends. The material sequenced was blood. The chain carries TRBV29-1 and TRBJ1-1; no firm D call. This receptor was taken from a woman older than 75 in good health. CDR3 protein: CSVEEAFF. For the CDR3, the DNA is TGCAGCGTTGAGGAAGCTTTCTTT. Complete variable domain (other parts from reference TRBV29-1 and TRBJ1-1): SAVISQKPSRDICQRGTSLTIQCQVDSQVTMMFWYRQQPGQSLTLIATANQGSEATYESGFVIDKFPISRPNLTFSTLTVSNMSPEDSSIYLCSVEEAFFGQGTRLTVV.